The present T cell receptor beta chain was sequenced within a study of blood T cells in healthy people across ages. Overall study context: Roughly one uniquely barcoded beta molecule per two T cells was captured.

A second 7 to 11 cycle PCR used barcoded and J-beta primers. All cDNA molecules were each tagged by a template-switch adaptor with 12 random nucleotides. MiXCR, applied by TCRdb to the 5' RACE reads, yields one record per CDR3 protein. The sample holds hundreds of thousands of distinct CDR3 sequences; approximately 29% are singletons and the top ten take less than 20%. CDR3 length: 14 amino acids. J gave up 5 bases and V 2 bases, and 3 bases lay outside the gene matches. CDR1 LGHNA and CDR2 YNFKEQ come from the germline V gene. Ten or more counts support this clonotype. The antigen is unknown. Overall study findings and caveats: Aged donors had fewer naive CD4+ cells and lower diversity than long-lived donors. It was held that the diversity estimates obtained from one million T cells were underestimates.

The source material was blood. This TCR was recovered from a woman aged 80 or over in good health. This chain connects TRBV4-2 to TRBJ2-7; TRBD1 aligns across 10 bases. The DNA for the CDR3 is TGTGCCAGCAGCCAACGACAGGGGGCGGACGAGCAGTACTTC. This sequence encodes CASSQRQGADEQYF.